These 7 T cell receptor beta chains came from one sample sequenced in a study of a mutant IDH1 vaccine in newly diagnosed glioma. Assay: immunoSEQ multiplex PCR; the TCRdb copy retains only in-frame clones and omits some. The repertoire consists of around 60,000 clones, with 80% to 95% occurring once and the leading ten covering approximately 2.4%. Time point in this sample: baseline, week 1 (first vaccination visit). Regarding treatment: pre-vaccination baseline after standard-of-care therapy. The sample in question was PBMCs, obtained from a glioma patient treated with radiotherapy, temozolomide or both. The receptors were gathered from a man aged 50 or older with glioma.

This sequence joins TRBV28 and TRBJ2-7, with 8 bases fitting TRBD2. The CDR3 extends over 14 amino acids. Germline CDR1 is MDHEN and CDR2 is SYDVKM. V lost 8 bases and J lost 4; bases outside the gene matches: 10. DNA for the CDR3: TGTGCCAGCTACCCCGGGACTAGGTCATACGAGCAGTACTTC. Its translation: CASYPGTRSYEQYF.

The CDR3 is CASSALPDITGELFF. CDR3 sequence (DNA): TGTGCCAGCAGCGCCCTCCCGGACATCACCGGGGAGCTGTTTTTT. The rearrangement uses TRBV9 and TRBJ2-2; D is possibly TRBD1 (5 bases). The V end was cut by 3 bases, the J end by 4 bases, with 13 bases between. Per the germline V gene, CDR1 is SGDLS and CDR2 is YYNGEE. The CDR3 is 15 amino acids.

The rearrangement links TRBV30 to TRBJ1-5, with D possibly matching TRBD1 (6 bases). The CDR3 is 14 residues long. Germline-derived CDR1 and CDR2 are GTSNPN and SVGIG (reference sequence). V lost 5 bases and J 6 bases, leaving 17 bases between the germline ends. The CDR3 region is CAWGGPRGTQPQHF. DNA of the CDR3: TGTGCCTGGGGGGGGCCTAGGGGTACTCAGCCCCAGCATTTT.

The chain joins TRBV28 to TRBJ1-5, with TRBD1 as a possible D gene (5 bases). The CDR3 runs to 16 residues. Between the trimmed V and J ends, which lost 5 bases and 0 bases, there was a span of 14 bases. The V gene's germline CDR1 is MDHEN and CDR2 SYDVKM. CDR3 DNA: TGTGCCAGCAGTCCCAGGACATTAAATAGCAATCAGCCCCAGCATTTT. Its protein product is CASSPRTLNSNQPQHF.

This chain uses TRBV14 with TRBJ2-3; 7 nucleotides line up with TRBD2. After removal of 1 base from V and 2 bases from J, the junction contained 6 bases not matched to a gene. Per the germline V gene, CDR1 is SGHDN and CDR2 is FVKESK. The CDR3 is 16 amino acids. The CDR3 nucleotides read TGTGCCAGCAGCCAAGTGGCAGGACTAGACACAGATACGCAGTATTTT. Translation gives CASSQVAGLDTDTQYF.

J is TRBJ1-2 and V is TRBV29-1; TRBD1 matches at 12 bases. CDR1 is SQVTM, CDR2 ANQGSEA, per germline. There are 14 residues in the CDR3. Losses at the gene ends were 7 bases for V and 6 bases for J; bases not matched to a gene: 9. CDR3 sequence (DNA): TGCAGCGCCGGGACAGGGGGCGCAGGGGATGGCTACACCTTC. Residues: CSAGTGGAGDGYTF.

V and J are TRBV18 and TRBJ2-7; 7 bases agree with TRBD1. Germline trimming cut 8 bases from V and 4 bases from J; bases unmatched to any gene: 5. The CDR3 loop spans 12 amino acids. The germline V gene has CDR1 KGHSH and CDR2 LQKENI. CDR3 nucleotides: TGTGCCAGCAGAGGGGACAGTTACGAGCAGTACTTC. Translation: CASRGDSYEQYF.